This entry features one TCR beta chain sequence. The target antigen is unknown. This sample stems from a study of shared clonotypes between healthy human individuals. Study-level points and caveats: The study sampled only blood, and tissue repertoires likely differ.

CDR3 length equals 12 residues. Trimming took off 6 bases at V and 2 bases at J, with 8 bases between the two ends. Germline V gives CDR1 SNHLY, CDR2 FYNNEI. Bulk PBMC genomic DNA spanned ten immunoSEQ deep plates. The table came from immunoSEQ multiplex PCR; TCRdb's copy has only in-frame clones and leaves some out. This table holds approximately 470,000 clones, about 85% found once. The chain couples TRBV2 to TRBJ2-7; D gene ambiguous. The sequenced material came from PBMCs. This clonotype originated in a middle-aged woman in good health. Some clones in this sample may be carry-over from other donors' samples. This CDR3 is CASRSDAYEQYF. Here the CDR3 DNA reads TGTGCCAGCAGATCGGACGCCTACGAGCAGTACTTC. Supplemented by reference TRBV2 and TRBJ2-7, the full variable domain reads EPEVTQTPSHQVTQMGQEVILRCVPISNHLYFYWYRQILGQKVEFLVSFYNNEISEKSEIFDDQFSVERPDGSNFTLKIRSTKLEDSAMYFCASRSDAYEQYFGPGTRLTVT.